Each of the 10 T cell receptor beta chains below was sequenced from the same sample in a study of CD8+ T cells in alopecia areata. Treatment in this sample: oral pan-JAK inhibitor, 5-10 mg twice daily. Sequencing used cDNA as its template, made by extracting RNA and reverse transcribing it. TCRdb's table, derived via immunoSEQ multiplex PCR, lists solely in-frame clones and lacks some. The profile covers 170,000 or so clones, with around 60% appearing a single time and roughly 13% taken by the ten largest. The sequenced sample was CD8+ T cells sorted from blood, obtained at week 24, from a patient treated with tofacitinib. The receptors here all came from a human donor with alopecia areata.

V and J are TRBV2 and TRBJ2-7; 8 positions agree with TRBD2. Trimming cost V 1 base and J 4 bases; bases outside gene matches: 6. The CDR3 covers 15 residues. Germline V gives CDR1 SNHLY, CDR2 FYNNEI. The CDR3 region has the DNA TGTGCCAGCAGTGAAGATCGGGGGGGCGGATACGAGCAGTACTTC. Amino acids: CASSEDRGGGYEQYF. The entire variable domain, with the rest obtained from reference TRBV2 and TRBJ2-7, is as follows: EPEVTQTPSHQVTQMGQEVILRCVPISNHLYFYWYRQILGQKVEFLVSFYNNEISEKSEIFDDQFSVERPDGSNFTLKIRSTKLEDSAMYFCASSEDRGGGYEQYFGPGTRLTVT.

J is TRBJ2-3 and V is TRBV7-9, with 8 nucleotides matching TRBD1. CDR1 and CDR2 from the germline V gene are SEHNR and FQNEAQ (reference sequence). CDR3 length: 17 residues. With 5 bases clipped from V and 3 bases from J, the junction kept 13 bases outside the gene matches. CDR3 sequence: CASSEPSRDRGTDTQYF. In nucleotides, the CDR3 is TGTGCCAGCAGCGAACCAAGCCGAGACAGGGGAACAGATACGCAGTATTTT.

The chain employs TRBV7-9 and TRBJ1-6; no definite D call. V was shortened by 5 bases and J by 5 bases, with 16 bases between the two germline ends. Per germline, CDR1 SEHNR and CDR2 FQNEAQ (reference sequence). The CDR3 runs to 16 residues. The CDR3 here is CASSPQGGKHNSPLHF. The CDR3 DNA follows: TGTGCCAGCAGCCCGCAAGGCGGGAAACATAATTCACCCCTCCACTTT.

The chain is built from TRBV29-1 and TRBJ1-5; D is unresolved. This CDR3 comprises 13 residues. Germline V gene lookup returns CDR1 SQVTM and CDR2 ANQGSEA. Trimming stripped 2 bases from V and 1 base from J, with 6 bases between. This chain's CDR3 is CSVERQSNQPQHF. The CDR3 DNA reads TGCAGCGTTGAACGGCAGAGCAATCAGCCCCAGCATTTT.

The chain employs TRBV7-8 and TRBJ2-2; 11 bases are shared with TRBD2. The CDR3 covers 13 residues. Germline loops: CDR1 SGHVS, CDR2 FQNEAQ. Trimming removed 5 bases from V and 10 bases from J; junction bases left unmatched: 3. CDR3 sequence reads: CASSEGLAAELFF. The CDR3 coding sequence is TGTGCCAGCAGCGAGGGACTAGCGGCGGAGCTGTTTTTT.

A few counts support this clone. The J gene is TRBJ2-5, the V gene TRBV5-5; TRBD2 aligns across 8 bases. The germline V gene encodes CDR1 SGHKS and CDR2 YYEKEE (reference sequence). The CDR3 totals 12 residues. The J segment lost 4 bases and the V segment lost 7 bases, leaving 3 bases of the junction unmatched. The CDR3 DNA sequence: TGTGCCAGCGCGGGAGGCCCAGAGACCCAGTACTTC. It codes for CASAGGPETQYF.

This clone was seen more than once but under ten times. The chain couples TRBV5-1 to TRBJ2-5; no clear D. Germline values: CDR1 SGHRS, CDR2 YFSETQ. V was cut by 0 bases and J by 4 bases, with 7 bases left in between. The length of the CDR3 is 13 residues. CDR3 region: CASSLELGETQYF. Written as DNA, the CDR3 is TGCGCCAGCAGCTTGGAACTTGGAGAGACCCAGTACTTC.

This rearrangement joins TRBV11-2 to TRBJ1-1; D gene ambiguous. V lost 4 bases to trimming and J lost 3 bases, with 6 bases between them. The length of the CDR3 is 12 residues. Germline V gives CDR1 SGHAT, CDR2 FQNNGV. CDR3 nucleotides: TGTGCCAGCAGCTGGAGTGACACTGAAGCTTTCTTT. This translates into CASSWSDTEAFF. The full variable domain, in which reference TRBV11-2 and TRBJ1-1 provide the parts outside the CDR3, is EAGVAQSPRYKIIEKRQSVAFWCNPISGHATLYWYQQILGQGPKLLIQFQNNGVVDDSQLPKDRFSAERLKGVDSTLKIQPAKLEDSAVYLCASSWSDTEAFFGQGTRLTVV.

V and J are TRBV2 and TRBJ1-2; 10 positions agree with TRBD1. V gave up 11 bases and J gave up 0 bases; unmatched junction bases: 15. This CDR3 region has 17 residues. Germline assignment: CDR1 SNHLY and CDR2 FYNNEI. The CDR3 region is CALWTPGQGQTNYGYTF. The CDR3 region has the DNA TGTGCCCTATGGACACCGGGACAGGGGCAAACTAACTATGGCTACACCTTC. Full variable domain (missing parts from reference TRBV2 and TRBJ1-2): EPEVTQTPSHQVTQMGQEVILRCVPISNHLYFYWYRQILGQKVEFLVSFYNNEISEKSEIFDDQFSVERPDGSNFTLKIRSTKLEDSAMYFCALWTPGQGQTNYGYTFGSGTRLTVV.

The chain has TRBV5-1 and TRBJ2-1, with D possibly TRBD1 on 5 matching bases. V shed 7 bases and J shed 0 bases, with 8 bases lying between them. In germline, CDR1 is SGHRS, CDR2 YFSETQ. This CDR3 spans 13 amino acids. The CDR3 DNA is TGCGCCAGCGCAGGGATCTCCTACAATGAGCAGTTCTTC. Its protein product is CASAGISYNEQFF.